The following is a T cell receptor beta chain sequence with its context. The antigen is unknown. An end of the junction does not agree with germline; a read error may underlie this. Germline V gene lookup returns CDR1 SGHNT and CDR2 YYREEE (reference sequence). The CDR3 spans 14 residues. The sample originates from a study of cytomegalovirus exposure and HLA in healthy donors. Study at large: Earlier sequencing of 200 million or so T cells yielded 90 million to 140 million unique TCR beta sequences. General study findings and limits: The majority of CMV-associated TCR beta chains were reported as apparently HLA-restricted in a later analysis.

PCR employed 60 Vbeta and 13 Jbeta primers. The authors' processing: Some 12 million shared chains were among the roughly 80 million unique TCR beta chains that a later analysis counted. Method: immunoSEQ multiplex PCR; TCRdb's copy keeps in-frame clones and lacks some. V and J calls and clone size follow that table, whereas D and trimming were derived from the DNA. The repertoire holds fewer than 180,000 clones, with around 74% as singletons. The source material was PBMCs. This chain uses TRBV5-4 with TRBJ2-5, with D maybe TRBD2 (5 bases). This clonotype originated in a man aged 50 or older in good health and CMV-seropositive. The CDR3 nucleotides are TGTGCCAGCAGCTTGTGGTCCGGGGAAGAGACCCAGCACTTC. Its translation is CASSLWSGEETQHF.